A selection of T cell receptor beta chains follows, all from one sample in a study of CD8+ T cells in alopecia areata. The method was immunoSEQ multiplex PCR; TCRdb's version includes in-frame clones alone and lacks a portion of them. The table has 80,000 to 95,000 clones, 44% seen once; the top ten hold 18%. The sample consisted of CD8+ T cells sorted from blood, taken at week 24, from a patient treated with tofacitinib. The receptor set was obtained from a human donor with alopecia areata. CDR3s include the opening cysteine and the closing phenylalanine or tryptophan. D genes are given only for firm matches. The size of a clone is reported for some rows only, either as once, few or many, or as a class for expanded clones.

j_call d_call clone_size v_call cdr3_aa cdr3_nt
TRBJ2-7 TRBD1 NA TRBV2 CASSLLTGSAYEQYF TGTGCCAGCAGCTTACTGACAGGGTCAGCCTACGAGCAGTACTTC
TRBJ1-1 NA NA TRBV5-6 CASSMAYTEAFF TGTGCCAGCAGCATGGCGTACACTGAAGCTTTCTTT
TRBJ2-7 NA NA TRBV5-6 CASSLGQVYEQYF TGTGCCAGCAGCTTGGGGCAGGTCTACGAGCAGTACTTC
TRBJ2-5 TRBD1 NA TRBV7-9 CASSLAAGTVATQETQYF TGTGCCAGCAGCTTAGCCGCAGGGACAGTCGCTACCCAAGAGACCCAGTACTTC
TRBJ2-1 NA NA TRBV7-2 CASSPRTGGNEQFF TGTGCCAGCAGCCCCCGGACAGGAGGGAATGAGCAGTTCTTC
TRBJ2-2 NA few TRBV5-1 CASSLVGYSGELFF TGCGCCAGCAGCTTGGTCGGCTATAGCGGGGAGCTGTTTTTT
TRBJ2-7 NA NA TRBV5-1 CASSSWDTSYEQYF TGCGCCAGCAGCAGCTGGGACACTTCCTACGAGCAGTACTTC
TRBJ1-4 NA NA TRBV4-1 CASSHKTYSATNEKLFF TGCGCCAGCAGCCATAAGACTTACAGCGCAACTAATGAAAAACTGTTTTTT
TRBJ2-7 NA few TRBV30 CARKAQGSNEQYF TGTGCTAGGAAGGCTCAGGGGTCCAACGAGCAGTACTTC
TRBJ1-1 NA few TRBV4-1 CASSIPGAGVEAFF TGCGCCAGCAGCATCCCGGGGGCCGGGGTTGAAGCTTTCTTT
TRBJ2-1 NA few TRBV29-1 CSVEGLTGVVYNEQFF TGCAGCGTTGAAGGACTCACGGGGGTAGTCTACAATGAGCAGTTCTTC
TRBJ1-2 NA NA TRBV29-1 CSTRTNYGYTF TGCAGCACAAGGACGAACTATGGCTACACCTTC
TRBJ1-2 NA few TRBV6-6 CASSYGSDGYTF TGTGCCAGCAGTTACGGCTCCGATGGCTACACCTTC
TRBJ1-1 NA few TRBV7-9 CASSLLAQNTEAFF TGTGCCAGCAGCCTCCTTGCCCAGAACACTGAAGCTTTCTTT
TRBJ2-2 NA NA TRBV23-1 CASGPSTGELFF TGCGCCAGCGGGCCCTCCACCGGGGAGCTGTTTTTT
TRBJ2-7 TRBD2 NA TRBV29-1 CSVEVAGEAYEQYF TGCAGCGTTGAAGTCGCGGGGGAAGCCTACGAGCAGTACTTC
TRBJ1-1 NA NA TRBV30 CAWSDGYWAFF TGTGCCTGGAGTGACGGTTACTGGGCTTTCTTT
TRBJ1-5 TRBD1 few TRBV19 CASRNDRALNQPQHF TGTGCCAGTAGGAACGACAGGGCCCTCAATCAGCCCCAGCATTTT
TRBJ2-7 TRBD1 NA TRBV7-9 CASSLTGEHYEQYF TGTGCCAGCAGCTTAACAGGGGAACACTACGAGCAGTACTTC
TRBJ2-2 NA few TRBV2 CASSSDIANTGELFF TGTGCCAGCAGTTCGGACATCGCGAACACCGGGGAGCTGTTTTTT
TRBJ1-1 NA NA TRBV5-1 CASTGQNTEAFF TGCGCCAGCACGGGACAGAACACTGAAGCTTTCTTT
TRBJ2-2 NA NA TRBV19 CASTLFLATGELFF TGTGCCAGTACCCTATTCCTAGCCACCGGGGAGCTGTTTTTT
TRBJ2-2 NA few TRBV30 CAWRTGELFF TGTGCCTGGAGAACCGGGGAGCTGTTTTTT
TRBJ2-2 NA NA TRBV29-1 CSVSTGELFF TGCAGCGTTTCTACCGGGGAGCTGTTTTTT
TRBJ2-3 TRBD2 NA TRBV15 CATTQEGLAATDTQYF TGTGCCACCACGCAGGAGGGACTAGCTGCGACGGATACGCAGTATTTT
TRBJ2-5 NA NA TRBV5-6 CASSVRNSYKETQYF TGTGCCAGCAGCGTTCGGAACAGTTATAAAGAGACCCAGTACTTC
TRBJ2-1 TRBD2 NA TRBV7-9 CASSRGLAGPNEQFF TGTGCCAGCAGCCGTGGACTAGCGGGACCTAATGAGCAGTTCTTC
TRBJ2-1 NA NA TRBV14 CASSQVASSYNEQFF TGTGCCAGCAGCCAAGTAGCTAGCTCCTACAATGAGCAGTTCTTC
TRBJ2-1 NA NA TRBV6-6 CASRPGASEQFF TGTGCCAGTCGTCCCGGGGCGAGTGAGCAGTTCTTC
TRBJ2-5 TRBD1 NA TRBV29-1 CSVEGRWGQNQETQYF TGCAGCGTCGAAGGTCGTTGGGGACAGAACCAAGAGACCCAATACTTC
TRBJ1-1 TRBD1 NA TRBV6-5 CASSSPRQGSEAFF TGTGCCAGCAGTAGCCCCCGACAGGGCTCTGAAGCTTTCTTT
TRBJ2-5 NA NA TRBV29-1 CSVEDKGRETQYF TGCAGCGTTGAAGATAAGGGGCGGGAGACCCAGTACTTC
TRBJ2-1 TRBD2 few TRBV7-2 CASSAGLALRNEQFF TGTGCCAGCAGCGCGGGACTAGCCTTAAGGAATGAGCAGTTCTTC
TRBJ2-4 NA NA TRBV6-1 CASSEMGARNIQYF TGTGCCAGCAGTGAAATGGGGGCGAGAAACATTCAGTACTTC
TRBJ1-1 NA NA TRBV7-9 CASSLGYNTEAFF TGTGCCAGCAGCTTGGGTTACAACACTGAAGCTTTCTTT
TRBJ2-1 TRBD2 NA TRBV7-9 CASSRRLAGVINEQFF TGTGCCAGCAGCCGTCGTCTAGCGGGAGTCATCAATGAGCAGTTCTTC
TRBJ2-3 NA NA TRBV30 CAWSPASTDTQYF TGTGCCTGGAGCCCAGCCAGCACAGATACGCAGTATTTT
TRBJ1-2 NA few TRBV30 CAWITAPMGANYGYTF TGTGCCTGGATTACGGCACCGATGGGGGCTAACTATGGCTACACCTTC
TRBJ1-1 NA once TRBV29-1 CSLLNGGEAFF TGCAGCTTACTAAACGGGGGTGAAGCTTTCTTT
TRBJ2-5 TRBD1 NA TRBV4-1 CASSRAGTASQETQYF TGCGCCAGCAGCCGAGCAGGGACAGCCTCCCAAGAGACCCAGTACTTC
TRBJ2-3 NA few TRBV11-2 CASSTVSDTQYF TGTGCCAGCAGCACAGTCTCAGATACGCAGTATTTT
TRBJ2-1 TRBD2 NA TRBV11-2 CASSPNRWEGLADEQFF TGTGCCAGCAGCCCTAATCGGTGGGAGGGCCTTGCCGATGAGCAGTTCTTC
TRBJ2-1 NA NA TRBV7-9 CASSLGTVYNEQFF TGTGCCAGCAGCCTAGGGACGGTCTACAATGAGCAGTTCTTC
TRBJ2-3 NA NA TRBV27 CASSLGGRQYF TGTGCCAGCAGTCTGGGGGGGCGGCAGTATTTT
TRBJ2-2 NA NA TRBV2 CASSEWSANTGELFF TGTGCCAGCAGTGAATGGTCCGCTAACACCGGGGAGCTGTTTTTT
TRBJ2-7 TRBD1 few TRBV6-1 CASTPGTGAGYEQYF TGTGCCAGCACTCCCGGGACAGGGGCCGGATACGAGCAGTACTTC
TRBJ2-2 NA NA TRBV7-2 CASSLAGSNTGELFF TGTGCCAGCAGCTTAGCAGGGTCGAACACCGGGGAGCTGTTTTTT
TRBJ2-2 TRBD2 NA TRBV7-9 CASSSTSGSAGELFF TGTGCCAGCAGCAGTACTAGCGGGAGTGCCGGGGAGCTGTTTTTT
TRBJ1-1 TRBD1 few TRBV15 CATSRQGPNTEAFF TGTGCCACCAGCCGACAGGGGCCCAACACTGAAGCTTTCTTT
TRBJ1-1 NA few TRBV30 CAWRSNTEAFF TGTGCCTGGAGATCTAACACTGAAGCTTTCTTT
TRBJ2-7 TRBD1 few TRBV25-1 CASSVAGTGPYEQYF TGTGCCAGCAGTGTGGCGGGGACAGGGCCCTACGAGCAGTACTTC
TRBJ2-5 NA once TRBV4-1 CASSQDRGNQETQYF TGCGCCAGCAGCCAAGATCGGGGGAACCAAGAGACCCAGTACTTC
TRBJ1-5 NA few TRBV4-3 CASSQNRYSNQPQHF TGCGCCAGCAGCCAAAACAGATATAGCAATCAGCCCCAGCATTTT
TRBJ1-2 NA NA TRBV10-3 CAISERGDGYTF TGTGCCATCAGTGAGCGAGGGGATGGCTACACCTTC
TRBJ2-7 NA NA TRBV19 CASSEATGPYEQYF TGTGCCAGTAGTGAAGCGACAGGACCCTACGAGCAGTACTTC
TRBJ2-7 TRBD1 NA TRBV7-9 CASSPPGQTYEQYF TGTGCCAGCAGCCCGCCGGGACAGACCTACGAGCAGTACTTC
TRBJ2-1 TRBD2 NA TRBV7-2 CASSSETGLPYYNEQFF TGTGCCAGCAGCTCGGAAACGGGACTACCTTACTACAATGAGCAGTTCTTC